The 24 T cell receptor beta chains in this list originate from one sample, sequenced in a study of shared clonotypes between healthy human individuals. Generated by immunoSEQ multiplex PCR, the TCRdb table keeps only in-frame clones and is missing some. The sample consists of about 2.4 million clones, roughly 93% of them appearing once. Sequenced: naive CD4+ T cells from PBMCs. Subset of the sample: CD45RA+ positively selected. The origin of the receptors is a man aged 18 to 30 in good health. Some clones in this sample may be carry-over from other donors' samples.

V usage is TRBV28 and J usage is TRBJ2-3; D may be TRBD1 or TRBD2 (5 bases each). V lost 2 bases and J lost 5, with 14 bases in between. This CDR3 is built from 15 residues. The germline CDR1 and CDR2 sequences are MDHEN and SYDVKM. DNA of the CDR3: TGTGCCAGCAGTTTAAGGGGAGACAAGAGAGATACGCAGTATTTT. Translating it yields CASSLRGDKRDTQYF.

For this clone: An end of the junction differs from the germline gene, which may be a read error. This chain joins TRBV5-6 and TRBJ1-5, with TRBD1 matching 7 bases. Per the germline V gene, CDR1 is SGHDT and CDR2 is YYEEEE. The CDR3 sequence is 16 residues long. As DNA, the CDR3 is TGTGCCGGCAGCTTGGTTCCGGGACAGAGCAATCAGCCCCAGCATTTT. Its protein is CAGSLVPGQSNQPQHF.

The chain uses TRBV18 and TRBJ2-1, with 11 bases identical to TRBD2. V shed 3 bases and J 6 bases; nucleotides not matched to a gene: 10. Germline CDR1 reads KGHSH; CDR2 reads LQKENI. This CDR3 is built from 17 residues. The CDR3 DNA sequence: TGTGCCAGCTCACCGAGAACTAGCGGGAGCATTAGCAATGAGCAGTTCTTC. It encodes CASSPRTSGSISNEQFF.

The chain joins TRBV6-5 to TRBJ2-7; possibly TRBD1 or TRBD2 for D (6 bases each). Germline lookup yields CDR1 MNHEY and CDR2 SVGAGI. Trimming left V 5 bases short and J 5 bases short, with 19 bases between. The length of the CDR3 is 15 residues. DNA of the CDR3: TGTGCCAGCAGTCCTGGGGTAGGGGGGATCCACGAGCAGTACTTC. This codes for CASSPGVGGIHEQYF.

The J gene is TRBJ1-1, the V gene TRBV2; the D gene is possibly TRBD1 (6 bases). V lost 7 bases, J lost 4 bases, and 13 bases lay in between. CDR1 is SNHLY, CDR2 FYNNEI, per germline. The CDR3 has 13 amino acids. The chain's CDR3 is CASIPQGRTEAFF. Written as DNA, the CDR3 is TGTGCCAGCATCCCCCAGGGGCGCACTGAAGCTTTCTTT.

V usage is TRBV9 and J usage is TRBJ1-2, with D uncertain. Germline V gene data show CDR1 as SGDLS and CDR2 as YYNGEE. The CDR3 consists of 13 residues. Trimming cost V 0 bases and J 7 bases, with 10 bases left between them. CDR3 DNA: TGTGCCAGCAGCGTAGAGATTTTTGGTGGCTACACCTTC. Its translation is CASSVEIFGGYTF.

V usage is TRBV6-1 and J usage is TRBJ1-2; D gene unclear. The V gene's germline CDR1 is MNHNS and CDR2 SASEGT. V was trimmed by 1 base and J by 8 bases, leaving 11 bases between them. The CDR3 consists of 13 residues. CDR3 in amino acids: CASSEGPRRGYTF. The CDR3 DNA reads as TGTGCCAGCAGTGAAGGGCCGCGGCGGGGCTACACCTTC.

The chain has TRBV11-2 and TRBJ2-2; D may be TRBD1 or TRBD2 (7 bases each). V lost 7 bases, J lost 1 base, and 22 bases lay in between. The CDR3 spans 18 residues. Germline V gives CDR1 SGHAT, CDR2 FQNNGV. The CDR3 region has the DNA TGTGCCAGCAACCCCCGCAGGGGGGGAGGAGTGAACACCGGGGAGCTGTTTTTT. This encodes CASNPRRGGGVNTGELFF.

This chain joins TRBV19 and TRBJ2-7, with 7 bases fitting TRBD1. Germline V gene sequence: CDR1 LNHDA, CDR2 SQIVND (reference sequence). The junction had 2 bases not matched to a gene; V was cut back by 9 bases and J by 0 bases. CDR3 length equals 12 residues. For the CDR3, the DNA is TGTGCCAGCGGGACAGCCTCCTACGAGCAGTACTTC. It is translated as CASGTASYEQYF.

V usage is TRBV10-3 and J usage is TRBJ2-2, with a tentative D call TRBD1 (7 bases). The V and J ends lost 4 bases and 3 bases respectively, with 12 bases between them. The CDR3 extends over 15 amino acids. The germline V gene encodes CDR1 ENHRY and CDR2 SYGVKD. CDR3 amino acids: CAISAGGRDTGELFF. CDR3 in DNA: TGTGCCATCAGTGCAGGGGGGCGCGACACCGGGGAGCTGTTTTTT.

The table lists this clone with a few counts. V gene TRBV30 combines with J gene TRBJ1-2; no firm D call. Looked up from germline, CDR1 is GTSNPN and CDR2 is SVGIG (reference sequence). Trimming stripped 0 bases from V and 2 bases from J, with 7 bases between. The CDR3 totals 13 residues. For the CDR3, the DNA is TGTGCCTGGAGTGTGGCCGTCAACTATGGCTACACCTTC. Its protein product is CAWSVAVNYGYTF.

The genes are TRBV9 and TRBJ2-6, with 9 bases fitting TRBD1. The junction had 1 base not matched to a gene; V was cut back by 4 bases and J by 2 bases. The germline CDR1 and CDR2 sequences are SGDLS and YYNGEE. There are 15 residues in the CDR3. The CDR3 region has the DNA TGTGCCAGCAGCACAGGGGGCACTGGGGCCAACGTCCTGACTTTC. Encoded protein: CASSTGGTGANVLTF.

The chain recombines TRBV18 with TRBJ1-2; the D gene is possibly TRBD1 (5 bases). V lost 5 bases and J lost 5, with 12 bases in between. This CDR3 is 13 amino acids long. Germline loops: CDR1 KGHSH, CDR2 LQKENI. For the CDR3, the DNA is TGTGCCAGCTCAGCCGGGACGGATTATGGCTACACCTTC. It codes for CASSAGTDYGYTF.

This clone was seen only once. This chain uses TRBV7-3 with TRBJ2-1, with a possible D match to TRBD2 (5 bases). The length of the CDR3 is 16 residues. Germline assignment: CDR1 SGHTA and CDR2 FQGTGA. Between the trimmed V and J ends, which lost 5 bases and 7 bases, there was a span of 21 bases. Here the CDR3 DNA reads TGTGCCAGCAGCACCTTGGACGGGATAATGGGTAATGAGCAGTTCTTC. Its protein product is CASSTLDGIMGNEQFF.

V is TRBV7-3 and J is TRBJ2-5; D might be TRBD2 (6 bases). CDR1 is SGHTA and CDR2 is FQGTGA in the germline V gene. The germline V and J ends were trimmed by 1 base and 5 bases, with 11 bases remaining between them. The CDR3 spans 14 residues. The CDR3 region is CASSLIWRDETQYF. DNA for the CDR3: TGTGCCAGCAGCTTAATTTGGCGGGACGAGACCCAGTACTTC.

The chain couples TRBV7-2 to TRBJ2-5; either TRBD1 or TRBD2 may fit D (5 bases each). This CDR3 has 15 amino acids. Trimming cost V 5 bases and J 9 bases, with 22 bases left between them. The germline CDR1 and CDR2 sequences are SGHTA and FQGNSA. CDR3 sequence: CASSRFRDADGSQYF. Written as DNA, the CDR3 is TGTGCCAGCAGCCGGTTTCGGGACGCCGACGGGTCCCAGTACTTC. Full variable domain (remainder filled in from reference TRBV7-2 and TRBJ2-5): GAGVSQSPSNKVTEKGKDVELRCDPISGHTALYWYRQSLGQGLEFLIYFQGNSAPDKSGLPSDRFSAERTGGSVSTLTIQRTQQEDSAVYLCASSRFRDADGSQYFGPGTRLLVL.

The chain is built from TRBV4-3 and TRBJ2-6; the D is unclear. The CDR3 covers 19 residues. Trimming shortened V by 1 base and J by 0 bases, and 16 bases separated the two germline ends. CDR1 is LGHNA, CDR2 YSLEER, per germline. The CDR3 nucleotides read TGCGCCAGCAGCCAAGCTTGGGTGGCAGCCGGCTCTGGGGCCAACGTCCTGACTTTC. This translates into CASSQAWVAAGSGANVLTF.

The V call is TRBV30, the J call TRBJ2-6, with D possibly matching TRBD1 (6 bases). There are 14 residues in the CDR3. Germline CDR1 GTSNPN, CDR2 SVGIG (reference sequence). The V end was cut by 4 bases, the J end by 3 bases, with 10 bases between. The CDR3 DNA is TGTGCCTGGACTTGGGGGCTTGGGGCCAACGTCCTGACTTTC. It yields the protein CAWTWGLGANVLTF.

The J gene is TRBJ2-7, the V gene TRBV10-1, with D possibly called TRBD1 or TRBD2 (7 bases each). The CDR3 has 15 residues. The V end was cut by 0 bases, the J end by 6 bases, with 15 bases between. Germline lookup yields CDR1 WNHNN and CDR2 SYGVQD (reference sequence). The CDR3 region has the DNA TGCGCCAGCAGTGAGTCTCCTCAGGGGGGGTTCGAGCAGTACTTC. It specifies CASSESPQGGFEQYF.

This clone appeared once. The chain is built from TRBV15 and TRBJ2-5; 9 bases fit TRBD2. After removal of 0 bases from V and 1 base from J, the junction contained 6 bases not matched to a gene. The CDR3 totals 17 residues. Germline CDR1 is LNHNV and CDR2 is YYDKDF (reference sequence). CDR3 in DNA: TGTGCCACCAGCAGAGATCGGCTAGCGGGACCCCAAGAGACCCAGTACTTC. It encodes CATSRDRLAGPQETQYF. Full variable domain (remainder filled in from reference TRBV15 and TRBJ2-5): DAMVIQNPRYQVTQFGKPVTLSCSQTLNHNVMYWYQQKSSQAPKLLFHYYDKDFNNEADTPDNFQSRRPNTSFCFLDIRSPGLGDTAMYLCATSRDRLAGPQETQYFGPGTRLLVL.

This chain joins TRBV7-6 and TRBJ2-6; no firm D call. Trimming stripped 2 bases from V and 2 bases from J, with 10 bases between. The germline CDR1 and CDR2 sequences are SGHVS and FNYEAQ. The CDR3 has 16 amino acids. CDR3: CASSLTPPTGANVLTF. As DNA, the CDR3 is TGTGCCAGCAGCTTAACTCCGCCAACTGGGGCCAACGTCCTGACTTTC.

The chain uses TRBV7-2 and TRBJ1-4; D uncertain. V was clipped by 1 base and J by 7 bases, with 7 bases between them. There are 13 residues in the CDR3. Germline V gives CDR1 SGHTA, CDR2 FQGNSA. The CDR3 nucleotides read TGTGCCAGCAGCTTAGATGCGAGTGAAAAACTGTTTTTT. Residues: CASSLDASEKLFF.

The chain carries TRBV27 and TRBJ2-7; D tentatively reads TRBD1 or TRBD2 (7 bases each). The CDR3 extends over 18 amino acids. CDR1 is MNHEY, CDR2 SMNVEV, per germline (reference sequence). Deletions cut 3 bases from V and 6 bases from J, with 27 bases between. The CDR3 spells CASSFLTQGGAKVREQYF. As DNA, the CDR3 is TGTGCCAGCAGTTTTCTTACGCAGGGGGGGGCGAAAGTACGCGAGCAGTACTTC.

Notes on this clone: The same CDR3 is also encoded by other DNA sequences in this sample. The genes are TRBV5-1 and TRBJ2-1, with a weak D call TRBD1 (6 bases). The V end lost 0 bases, the J end lost 2 bases, and 9 bases lay between the germline ends. The CDR3 consists of 15 residues. CDR1 and CDR2 (germline): SGHRS, YFSETQ. The chain's CDR3 is CASSLVGGTYNEQFF. For the CDR3, the DNA is TGCGCCAGCAGCTTGGTAGGGGGTACCTACAATGAGCAGTTCTTC. The full variable domain, rest sourced from reference TRBV5-1 and TRBJ2-1, is KAGVTQTPRYLIKTRGQQVTLSCSPISGHRSVSWYQQTPGQGLQFLFEYFSETQRNKGNFPGRFSGRQFSNSRSEMNVSTLELGDSALYLCASSLVGGTYNEQFFGPGTRLTVL.